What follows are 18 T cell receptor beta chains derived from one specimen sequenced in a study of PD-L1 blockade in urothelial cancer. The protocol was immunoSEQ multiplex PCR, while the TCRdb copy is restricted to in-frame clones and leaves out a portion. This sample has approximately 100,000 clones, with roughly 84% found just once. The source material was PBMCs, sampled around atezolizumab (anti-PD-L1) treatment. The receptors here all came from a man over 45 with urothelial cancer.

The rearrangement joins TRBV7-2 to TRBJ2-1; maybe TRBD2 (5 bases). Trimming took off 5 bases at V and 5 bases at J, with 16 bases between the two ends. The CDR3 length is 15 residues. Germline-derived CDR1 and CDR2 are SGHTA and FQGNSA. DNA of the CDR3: TGTGCCAGCAGCCTCGTCCTAGCTGTTAACAATGAGCAGTTCTTC. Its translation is CASSLVLAVNNEQFF.

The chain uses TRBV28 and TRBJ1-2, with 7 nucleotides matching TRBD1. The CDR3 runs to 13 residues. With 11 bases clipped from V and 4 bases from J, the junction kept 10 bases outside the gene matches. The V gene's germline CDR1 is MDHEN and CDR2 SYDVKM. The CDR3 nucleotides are TGTGCCTGTACCCGGGACAGTTTCTATGGCTACACCTTC. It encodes CACTRDSFYGYTF.

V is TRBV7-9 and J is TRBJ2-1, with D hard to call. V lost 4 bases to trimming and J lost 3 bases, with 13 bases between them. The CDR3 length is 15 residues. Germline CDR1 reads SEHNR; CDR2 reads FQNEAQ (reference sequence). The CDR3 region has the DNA TGTGCCAGCAGCTCAGACGACACCCTCTACAATGAGCAGTTCTTC. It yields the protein CASSSDDTLYNEQFF. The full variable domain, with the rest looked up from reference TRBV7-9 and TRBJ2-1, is DTGVSQNPRHKITKRGQNVTFRCDPISEHNRLYWYRQTLGQGPEFLTYFQNEAQLEKSRLLSDRFSAERPKGSFSTLEIQRTEQGDSAMYLCASSSDDTLYNEQFFGPGTRLTVL.

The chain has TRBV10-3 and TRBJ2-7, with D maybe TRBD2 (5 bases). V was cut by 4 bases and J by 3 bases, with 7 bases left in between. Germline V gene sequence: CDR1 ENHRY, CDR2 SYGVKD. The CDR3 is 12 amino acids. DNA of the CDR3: TGTGCCATCAGTGGCGAGGGCTACGAGCAGTACTTC. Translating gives CAISGEGYEQYF.

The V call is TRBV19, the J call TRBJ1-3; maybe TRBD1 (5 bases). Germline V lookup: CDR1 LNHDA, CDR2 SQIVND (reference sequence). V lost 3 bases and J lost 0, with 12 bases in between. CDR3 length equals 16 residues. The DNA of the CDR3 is TGTGCCAGTAGTATGGTTCCACAGGTCTCTGGAAACACCATATATTTT. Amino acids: CASSMVPQVSGNTIYF.

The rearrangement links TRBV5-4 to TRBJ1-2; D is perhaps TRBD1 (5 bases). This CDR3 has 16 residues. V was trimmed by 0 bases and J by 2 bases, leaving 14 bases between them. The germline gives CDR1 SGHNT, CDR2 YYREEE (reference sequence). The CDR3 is CASSLGQWTPNYGYTF. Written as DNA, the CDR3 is TGTGCCAGCAGCTTGGGTCAATGGACACCCAACTATGGCTACACCTTC.

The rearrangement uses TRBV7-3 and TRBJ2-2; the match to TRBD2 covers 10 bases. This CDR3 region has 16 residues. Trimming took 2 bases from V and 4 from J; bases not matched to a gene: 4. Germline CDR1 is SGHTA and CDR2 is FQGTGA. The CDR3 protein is CASSLLPSGSTGELFF. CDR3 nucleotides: TGTGCCAGCAGCTTATTGCCTAGCGGGAGCACCGGGGAGCTGTTTTTT.

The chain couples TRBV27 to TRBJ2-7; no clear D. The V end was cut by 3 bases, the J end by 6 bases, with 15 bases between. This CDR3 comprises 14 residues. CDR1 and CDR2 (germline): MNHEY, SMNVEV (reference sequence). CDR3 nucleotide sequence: TGTGCCAGCAGTTTTCTCCTAAGTTCTGGCGAGCAGTACTTC. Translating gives CASSFLLSSGEQYF.

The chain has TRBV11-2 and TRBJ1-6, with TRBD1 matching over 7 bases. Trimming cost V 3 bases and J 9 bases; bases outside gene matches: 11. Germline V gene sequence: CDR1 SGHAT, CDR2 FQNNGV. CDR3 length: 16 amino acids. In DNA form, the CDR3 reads TGTGCCAGCAGCTTCATACAGGGGACGTTCGGTTCACCCCTCCACTTT. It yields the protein CASSFIQGTFGSPLHF.

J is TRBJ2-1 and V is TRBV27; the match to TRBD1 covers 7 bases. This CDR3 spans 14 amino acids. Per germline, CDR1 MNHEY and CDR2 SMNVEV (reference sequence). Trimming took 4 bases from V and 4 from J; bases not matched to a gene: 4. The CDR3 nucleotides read TGTGCCAGCAGTTACGGGACAGATTACAATGAGCAGTTCTTC. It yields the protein CASSYGTDYNEQFF.

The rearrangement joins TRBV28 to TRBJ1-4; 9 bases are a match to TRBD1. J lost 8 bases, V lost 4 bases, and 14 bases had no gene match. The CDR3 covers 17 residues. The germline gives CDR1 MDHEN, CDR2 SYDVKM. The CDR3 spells CASSSNLQGAFNEKLFF. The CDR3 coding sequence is TGTGCCAGCAGTTCCAACCTACAGGGGGCGTTTAACGAAAAACTGTTTTTT. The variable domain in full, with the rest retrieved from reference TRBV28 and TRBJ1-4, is DVKVTQSSRYLVKRTGEKVFLECVQDMDHENMFWYRQDPGLGLRLIYFSYDVKMKEKGDIPEGYSVSREKKERFSLILESASTNQTSMYLCASSSNLQGAFNEKLFFGSGTQLSVL.

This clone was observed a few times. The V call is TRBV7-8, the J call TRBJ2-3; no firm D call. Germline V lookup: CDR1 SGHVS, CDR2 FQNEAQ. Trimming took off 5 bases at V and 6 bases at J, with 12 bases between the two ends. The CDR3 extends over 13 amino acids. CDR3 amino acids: CASSPPKLDTQYF. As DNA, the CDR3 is TGTGCCAGCAGCCCACCCAAGCTGGATACGCAGTATTTT.

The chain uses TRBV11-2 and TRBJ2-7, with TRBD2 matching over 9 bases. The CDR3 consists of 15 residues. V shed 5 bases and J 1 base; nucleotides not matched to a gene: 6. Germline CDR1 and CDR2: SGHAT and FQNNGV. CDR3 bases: TGTGCCAGCAGCCCCTACAGCGGGAGGTCCTACGAGCAGTACTTC. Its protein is CASSPYSGRSYEQYF.

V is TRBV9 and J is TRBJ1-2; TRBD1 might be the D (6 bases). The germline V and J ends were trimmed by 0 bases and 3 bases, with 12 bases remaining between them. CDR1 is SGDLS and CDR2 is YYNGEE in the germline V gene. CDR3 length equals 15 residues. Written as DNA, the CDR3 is TGTGCCAGCAGCGTAGCACAGGGTGGAGACTATGGCTACACCTTC. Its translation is CASSVAQGGDYGYTF.

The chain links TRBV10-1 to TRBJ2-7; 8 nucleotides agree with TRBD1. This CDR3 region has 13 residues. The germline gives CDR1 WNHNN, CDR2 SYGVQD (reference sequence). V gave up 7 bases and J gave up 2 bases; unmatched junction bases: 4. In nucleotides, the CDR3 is TGCGCCAGCAATGTGGGACAGGCCTACGAGCAGTACTTC. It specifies CASNVGQAYEQYF.

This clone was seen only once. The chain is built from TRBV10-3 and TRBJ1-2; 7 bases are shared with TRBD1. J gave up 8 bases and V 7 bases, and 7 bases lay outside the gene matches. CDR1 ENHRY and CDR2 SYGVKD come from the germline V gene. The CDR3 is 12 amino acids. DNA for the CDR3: TGTGCCATCAACGGACAGGCGGACGGCTACACCTTC. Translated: CAINGQADGYTF.

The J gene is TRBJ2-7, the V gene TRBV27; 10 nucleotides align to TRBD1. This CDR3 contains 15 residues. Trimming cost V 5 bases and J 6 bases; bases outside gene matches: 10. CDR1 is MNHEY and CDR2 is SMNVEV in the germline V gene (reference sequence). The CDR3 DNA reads TGTGCCAGCAGTCCCCAGACAGGGGGCGGACGCGAGCAGTACTTC. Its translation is CASSPQTGGGREQYF.

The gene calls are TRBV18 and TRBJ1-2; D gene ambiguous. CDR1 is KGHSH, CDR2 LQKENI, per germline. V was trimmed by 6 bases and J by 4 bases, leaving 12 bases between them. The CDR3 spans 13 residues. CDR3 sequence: CASSRDISYGYTF. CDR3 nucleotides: TGTGCCAGCTCGAGAGACATCTCCTATGGCTACACCTTC.